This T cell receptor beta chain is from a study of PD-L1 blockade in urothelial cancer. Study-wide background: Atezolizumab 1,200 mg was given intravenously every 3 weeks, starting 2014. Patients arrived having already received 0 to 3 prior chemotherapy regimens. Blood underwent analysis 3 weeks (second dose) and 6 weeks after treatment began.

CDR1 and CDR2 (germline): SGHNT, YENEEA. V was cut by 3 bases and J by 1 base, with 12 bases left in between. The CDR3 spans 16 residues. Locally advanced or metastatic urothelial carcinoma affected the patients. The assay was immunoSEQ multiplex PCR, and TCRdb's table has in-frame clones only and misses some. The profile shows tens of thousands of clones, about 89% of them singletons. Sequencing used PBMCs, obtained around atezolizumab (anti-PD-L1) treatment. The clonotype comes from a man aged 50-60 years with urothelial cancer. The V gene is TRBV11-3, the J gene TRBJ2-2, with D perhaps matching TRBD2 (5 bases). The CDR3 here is CASSFTRLGNTGELFF. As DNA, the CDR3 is TGTGCCAGCAGCTTCACTAGGTTGGGGAACACCGGGGAGCTGTTTTTT.